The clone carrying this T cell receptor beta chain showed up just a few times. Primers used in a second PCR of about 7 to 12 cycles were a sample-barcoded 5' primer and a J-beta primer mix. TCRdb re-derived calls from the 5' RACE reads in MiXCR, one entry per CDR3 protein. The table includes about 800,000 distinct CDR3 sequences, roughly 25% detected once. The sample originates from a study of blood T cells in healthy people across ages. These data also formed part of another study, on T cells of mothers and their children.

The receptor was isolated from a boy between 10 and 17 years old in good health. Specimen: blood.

CDR3 nucleotide sequence: TGCAGCGTAGGCAGGGCGTGGGGCAATGAGCAGTTCTTC. Its translation is CSVGRAWGNEQFF. The chain couples TRBV29-1 to TRBJ2-1, with D possibly TRBD1 on 5 matching bases. CDR3 length: 13 residues. Germline V lookup: CDR1 SQVTM, CDR2 ANQGSEA. Trimming left V 6 bases short and J 6 bases short, with 15 bases between.